This T cell receptor beta chain emerged from a study of T cells in Graves' hyperthyroidism and ophthalmopathy. Germline-derived CDR1 and CDR2 are MNHEY and SMNVEV (reference sequence). The length of the CDR3 is 14 residues. The V gene lost 5 bases and the J gene lost 5 bases, with 15 bases spanning the gap. RNA transcripts gave rise to amplified TCR beta CDR3 regions. In the first-round RT-PCR of the TCR CDR3, the HTBI primer set was used. TCRdb called the multiplex PCR reads again in MiXCR, with one record for every CDR3 protein. The sample lists approximately 400,000 distinct CDR3 sequences, about 13% seen once, with about 20% in the top ten. This clonotype showed up many times.

The sequence derives from a man aged 25 to 40 with Graves' hyperthyroidism that later progressed to Graves' ophthalmopathy. The sequencing sample was made of blood. This chain connects TRBV27 to TRBJ1-2, with a tentative D call TRBD1 (6 bases). In DNA form, the CDR3 reads TGTGCCAGCAGTCCCTGGACAGCATCTTATGGCTACACCTTC. This gives the protein CASSPWTASYGYTF.